Sequencing of this T cell receptor (beta chain) was carried out in a study of beta chain features in type 1 diabetes. This clone was recorded a few times. Antigen unknown. General study points: Patients' naive, central memory and Treg TCRB repertoires seemed closer to one another than those of healthy donors. Diminished insertions and augmented deletions at VDJ junctions characterized type 1 diabetes patients.

A sort by CD45RO/CCR7/CD25/CD127/CD95/CD27 yielded CD4+ naive, central memory, regulatory and stem cell-like memory cells. The study reverse transcribed the entire isolated RNA, so it sequenced expressed TCRB transcripts. Method: immunoSEQ multiplex PCR; TCRdb's copy keeps in-frame clones and lacks some. The sample holds about 160,000 clones, 7.5% to 10% seen once. This receptor was taken from a man aged 18 to 30 in good health. The sample taken for sequencing was central memory CD4+ T cells from blood.

The CDR3 DNA reads as TGTGCCAGCAGCCCCAGACTAGCGGGGGGGGCCGGGGAGCTGTTTTTT. Translation: CASSPRLAGGAGELFF. This chain links TRBV7-3 with TRBJ2-2; 14 bases map to TRBD2. This CDR3 contains 16 residues. Germline CDR1 is SGHTA and CDR2 is FQGTGA. Germline trimming cut 5 bases from V and 6 bases from J; bases unmatched to any gene: 5.